The 24 T cell receptor beta chains listed next were all sequenced from one sample in a study of technical replicates of blood from a handful of donors. Repertoires were generated with immunoSEQ multiplex PCR, while TCRdb's copy carries only in-frame clones and drops some. The data show about 89,000 clones, with roughly 94% seen just once and 0.24% held by the top ten. Sequenced: T cells isolated from PBMCs. The receptors come from a human donor in good health.

This CDR3 is CASSQETQMNTEAFF. As DNA, the CDR3 is TGCGCCAGCAGCCAAGAAACACAGATGAACACTGAAGCTTTCTTT. The chain joins TRBV4-1 to TRBJ1-1; no clear D. Trimming took 0 bases from V and 0 from J, leaving 8 bases between them. This CDR3 has 15 residues. The germline V gene has CDR1 MGHRA and CDR2 YSYEKL.

In its sample, this clone was seen once. The V and J genes are TRBV7-9 and TRBJ1-2; D is unresolved. CDR3 length: 16 residues. Germline V gives CDR1 SEHNR, CDR2 FQNEAQ (reference sequence). With 4 bases removed from V and 0 bases from J, the gap between germline ends came to 15 bases. CDR3 residues: CASSSAPGVANYGYTF. Written as DNA, the CDR3 is TGTGCCAGCAGCTCTGCCCCCGGGGTAGCTAACTATGGCTACACCTTC.

The chain is built from TRBV7-9 and TRBJ1-1; TRBD1 is a possible D gene (5 bases). Germline V lookup: CDR1 SEHNR, CDR2 FQNEAQ (reference sequence). The CDR3 runs to 13 residues. Trimming cost V 3 bases and J 8 bases, with 13 bases left between them. CDR3 bases: TGTGCCAGCAGCTTCGTGTCGGGGGGAGAAGCTTTCTTT. Its protein product is CASSFVSGGEAFF.

This clone occurred once. V gene TRBV10-1 combines with J gene TRBJ2-2; 12 bases are shared with TRBD1. The junction had 14 bases not matched to a gene; V was cut back by 0 bases and J by 0 bases. The CDR3 totals 22 residues. In germline, CDR1 is WNHNN, CDR2 SYGVQD (reference sequence). The CDR3 nucleotides read TGCGCCAGCAGTGAGTCCGTTTTAAGGGACAGGGGGCTTAGCGCGAACACCGGGGAGCTGTTTTTT. Its translation is CASSESVLRDRGLSANTGELFF.

The chain couples TRBV2 to TRBJ1-2, with D unresolved. The CDR3 runs 8 residues. The V gene's germline CDR1 is SNHLY and CDR2 FYNNEI. The germline V and J ends were trimmed by 8 bases and 8 bases, with 3 bases remaining between them. As DNA, the CDR3 is TGTGCCAGCTCAGGCTACACCTTC. Translating it yields CASSGYTF. The full variable domain, its missing parts supplied by reference TRBV2 and TRBJ1-2, is EPEVTQTPSHQVTQMGQEVILRCVPISNHLYFYWYRQILGQKVEFLVSFYNNEISEKSEIFDDQFSVERPDGSNFTLKIRSTKLEDSAMYFCASSGYTFGSGTRLTVV.

Worth noting for this clone: One junction end does not reproduce the germline sequence, and a read error may be involved. CDR3 amino acids: CASSPAPDRGRDF. The CDR3 DNA follows: TGTGCCAGCTCACCTGCCCCTGACAGGGGCAGAGACTTC. This chain uses TRBV18 with TRBJ2-7; TRBD1 matches 8 bases. In germline, CDR1 is KGHSH, CDR2 LQKENI. CDR3 length: 13 residues.

The chain is built from TRBV11-3 and TRBJ2-2; 8 bases are a match to TRBD2. The V segment lost 3 bases and the J segment 6 bases; nucleotides outside the gene matches: 9. This CDR3 is 16 amino acids long. CDR1 and CDR2 from the germline V gene are SGHNT and YENEEA. CDR3 protein: CASSFSGGAVPGELFF. DNA of the CDR3: TGTGCCAGCAGCTTTTCCGGGGGGGCAGTTCCCGGGGAGCTGTTTTTT. The variable domain in full, with the rest retrieved from reference TRBV11-3 and TRBJ2-2, is EAGVVQSPRYKIIEKKQPVAFWCNPISGHNTLYWYLQNLGQGPELLIRYENEEAVDDSQLPKDRFSAERLKGVDSTLKIQPAELGDSAVYLCASSFSGGAVPGELFFGEGSRLTVL.

V usage is TRBV5-6 and J usage is TRBJ1-2; D might be TRBD1 (5 bases). The length of the CDR3 is 15 residues. Trimming took off 5 bases at V and 4 bases at J, with 18 bases between the two ends. Looked up from germline, CDR1 is SGHDT and CDR2 is YYEEEE. The CDR3 here is CASRSLIQTVYGYTF. In DNA, the CDR3 is TGTGCCAGCAGGTCCTTAATCCAGACAGTCTATGGCTACACCTTC.

V and J are TRBV28 and TRBJ2-7; tentatively, D is TRBD2 (5 bases). From germline, CDR1 is MDHEN and CDR2 SYDVKM. This CDR3 contains 13 residues. Trimming took off 3 bases at V and 5 bases at J, with 11 bases between the two ends. The CDR3 coding sequence is TGTGCCAGCAGTTTTTGGGGAGACAACGAGCAGTACTTC. Its protein product is CASSFWGDNEQYF.

V is TRBV13 and J is TRBJ2-7, with D possibly TRBD2 on 7 matching bases. Trimming pared 6 bases from V and 5 bases from J, leaving 20 bases between. There are 15 residues in the CDR3. CDR1 PRHDT and CDR2 FYEKMQ come from the germline V gene (reference sequence). CDR3 sequence (DNA): TGTGCCAGCAGATCCGAGGGGGGGTTCTGCCACGAGCAGTACTTC. It encodes CASRSEGGFCHEQYF. The full variable domain, its missing parts supplied by reference TRBV13 and TRBJ2-7, is AAGVIQSPRHLIKEKRETATLKCYPIPRHDTVYWYQQGPGQDPQFLISFYEKMQSDKGSIPDRFSAQQFSDYHSELNMSSLELGDSALYFCASRSEGGFCHEQYFGPGTRLTVT.

The J gene is TRBJ2-2, the V gene TRBV2; possible D gene TRBD2, 5 bases. Germline loops: CDR1 SNHLY, CDR2 FYNNEI. CDR3 size: 14 residues. CDR3 sequence: CAQRPAETTGELFF. DNA of the CDR3: TGTGCGCAGAGACCAGCGGAAACCACCGGGGAGCTGTTTTTT.

The chain recombines TRBV7-8 with TRBJ2-3; TRBD2 matches 12 bases. Trimming at V came to 1 base and at J to 3 bases, leaving 5 bases not matched to a gene. Germline lookup yields CDR1 SGHVS and CDR2 FQNEAQ. This CDR3 region has 17 residues. The CDR3 is CASSLGGLAGITDTQYF. As DNA, the CDR3 is TGTGCCAGCAGCTTAGGAGGACTAGCGGGGATTACAGATACGCAGTATTTT.

The V and J genes are TRBV28 and TRBJ1-3; perhaps TRBD1 as D (5 bases). Per the germline V gene, CDR1 is MDHEN and CDR2 is SYDVKM. The CDR3 has 15 residues. The V gene lost 5 bases and the J gene lost 4 bases, with 15 bases spanning the gap. CDR3 bases: TGTGCCAGCAGTCCGGACGGCAGGGAAGGAAACACCATATATTTT. Its protein is CASSPDGREGNTIYF.

This clone has just a few counts. The V gene is TRBV10-3, the J gene TRBJ1-1; perhaps TRBD1 as D (6 bases). The CDR3 has 15 amino acids. Germline lookup yields CDR1 ENHRY and CDR2 SYGVKD. The germline V and J ends were trimmed by 11 bases and 0 bases, with 19 bases remaining between them. Here the CDR3 DNA reads TGTGCCGCGAAGAACAGGGTCGGGATGAACACTGAAGCTTTCTTT. This translates into CAAKNRVGMNTEAFF.

This clone was detected once. The rearrangement links TRBV19 to TRBJ1-6; no definite D call. In germline, CDR1 is LNHDA, CDR2 SQIVND (reference sequence). The CDR3 totals 14 residues. V gave up 6 bases and J gave up 5 bases, with 11 bases separating them. The CDR3 region is CASSLQDNNSPLHF. In nucleotides, the CDR3 is TGTGCCAGTAGCTTACAAGATAATAATTCACCCCTCCACTTT.

The chain employs TRBV2 and TRBJ2-1; TRBD2 might be the D (5 bases). The V end lost 0 bases, the J end lost 8 bases, and 8 bases lay between the germline ends. CDR1 SNHLY and CDR2 FYNNEI come from the germline V gene. CDR3 length: 13 amino acids. This chain's CDR3 is CASSEALAYEQFF. The CDR3 nucleotides are TGTGCCAGCAGTGAAGCTTTAGCGTATGAGCAGTTCTTC.

The chain carries TRBV25-1 and TRBJ2-7; possibly TRBD1 for D (5 bases). From germline, CDR1 is MGHDK and CDR2 SYGVNS. With 1 base removed from V and 3 bases from J, the gap between germline ends came to 22 bases. The CDR3 is 18 amino acids. Here the CDR3 DNA reads TGTGCCAGCAGTGAATCGAAAAGGGCAGGGCTTTTGGACTACGAGCAGTACTTC. It translates to CASSESKRAGLLDYEQYF.

The V call is TRBV27, the J call TRBJ2-7; 11 positions match TRBD2. The junction had 14 bases not matched to a gene; V was cut back by 7 bases and J by 0 bases. Germline lookup yields CDR1 MNHEY and CDR2 SMNVEV (reference sequence). This CDR3 spans 18 amino acids. The CDR3 nucleotides read TGTGCCAGCAAAGCTCCGACTAGCGGGGTAAGGGGCTCCTACGAGCAGTACTTC. This translates into CASKAPTSGVRGSYEQYF.

V usage is TRBV18 and J usage is TRBJ1-4; D gene uncertain. CDR3 length: 14 residues. Trimming shortened V by 1 base and J by 8 bases, and 11 bases separated the two germline ends. Germline loops: CDR1 KGHSH, CDR2 LQKENI. CDR3 sequence (DNA): TGTGCCAGCTCACCACGGGGAGGGTACGAAAAACTGTTTTTT. Its translation: CASSPRGGYEKLFF.

This chain joins TRBV19 and TRBJ1-5; tentatively, D is TRBD1 (5 bases). Germline assignment: CDR1 LNHDA and CDR2 SQIVND (reference sequence). Deletions cut 8 bases from V and 1 base from J, with 21 bases between. This CDR3 has 17 amino acids. CDR3 sequence: CASSGTLSQRSNQPQHF. The CDR3 DNA sequence: TGTGCCAGTTCCGGGACTCTCTCACAAAGGAGCAATCAGCCCCAGCATTTT. Complete variable domain (other parts from reference TRBV19 and TRBJ1-5): DGGITQSPKYLFRKEGQNVTLSCEQNLNHDAMYWYRQDPGQGLRLIYYSQIVNDFQKGDIAEGYSVSREKKESFPLTVTSAQKNPTAFYLCASSGTLSQRSNQPQHFGDGTRLSIL.

The chain couples TRBV6-1 to TRBJ2-1, with 11 positions matching TRBD2. This CDR3 has 17 amino acids. Trimming removed 3 bases from V and 8 bases from J; junction bases left unmatched: 12. Germline CDR1 and CDR2: MNHNS and SASEGT. CDR3 residues: CASSEAVAGGPGDEQFF. The CDR3 DNA reads TGTGCCAGCAGTGAGGCCGTAGCGGGGGGGCCGGGAGATGAGCAGTTCTTC.

CDR3 DNA: TGCGCCAGCAGCCCCGCGGCGAGCGGGGGGGCACAGGATACGCAGTATTTT. Protein sequence: CASSPAASGGAQDTQYF. This chain uses TRBV5-1 with TRBJ2-3; 10 bases map to TRBD2. The CDR3 runs 17 residues. Trimming took 4 bases from V and 6 from J; bases not matched to a gene: 14. In germline, CDR1 is SGHRS, CDR2 YFSETQ.

This clone was recorded only once. The chain has TRBV28 and TRBJ2-3, with 7 bases lining up with TRBD2. With 5 bases clipped from V and 2 bases from J, the junction kept 16 bases outside the gene matches. Germline V gene data show CDR1 as MDHEN and CDR2 as SYDVKM. The length of the CDR3 is 18 residues. The chain's CDR3 is CASSPPTGRAGLTDTQYF. DNA for the CDR3: TGTGCCAGCAGTCCCCCTACAGGTCGAGCGGGACTCACAGATACGCAGTATTTT.

The genes are TRBV2 and TRBJ2-2, with D perhaps matching TRBD2 (6 bases). The CDR3 length is 14 residues. Germline lookup yields CDR1 SNHLY and CDR2 FYNNEI. Trimming pared 4 bases from V and 7 bases from J, leaving 13 bases between. This CDR3 is CASSGRGSHGELFF. The CDR3 DNA is TGTGCCAGCAGTGGCCGGGGGAGTCACGGGGAGCTGTTTTTT. Full variable domain (missing parts from reference TRBV2 and TRBJ2-2): EPEVTQTPSHQVTQMGQEVILRCVPISNHLYFYWYRQILGQKVEFLVSFYNNEISEKSEIFDDQFSVERPDGSNFTLKIRSTKLEDSAMYFCASSGRGSHGELFFGEGSRLTVL.